This section outlines one T cell receptor beta chain sequence together with its context. Its antigen is as yet unknown. The CDR3 sequence is 17 residues long. With 2 bases removed from V and 0 bases from J, the gap between germline ends came to 11 bases. The data were obtained in a study of cytomegalovirus exposure and HLA in healthy donors. Researchers ran the PCR with 60 Vbeta and 13 Jbeta primers. Here immunoSEQ multiplex PCR was the method, and the copy in TCRdb shows in-frame clones only, minus some. The table lists around 100,000 clones. Study-wide points: Highest at DRB1 and lowest at HLA-C, TCR association rates differed among HLA loci in a later analysis. Accurate HLA-A and HLA-B prediction from TCR beta sequences was reported for most subjects. Later on, a genetic analysis was performed. It linked a missense variant in DCLRE1C with V- and J-gene trimming of TCR beta.

Sample: PBMCs. The sequence was obtained from a man under 40 in good health and CMV-seronegative. The V and J genes are TRBV23-1 and TRBJ2-6; TRBD1 is a possible D gene (5 bases). TRBV23-1 is recorded as an ORF, its role being uncertain. The DNA for the CDR3 is TGCGCCAGCAGTCAAGCAGGGCTGAGCTCTGGGGCCAACGTCCTGACTTTC. Translating gives CASSQAGLSSGANVLTF.